This paragraph covers one TCR beta chain sequence. This clonotype was detected ten times or more. It has no known antigen specificity. No clone much larger than this one lies a single base away; base qualities are absent. The entry originates in a study of T cells after yellow fever vaccination (dated by TCRdb to the late 2010s). Background for the entire study: The SMART-Seq v4 Ultra Low Input RNA kit was used to prepare libraries from fractions with low cell numbers. To follow T-cell clones before and after primary and booster YFV17D yellow fever vaccination, bulk TCR alpha and beta repertoires were sequenced over time. Two healthy male donors made up the cohort, one aged 18 to 29 years and the other aged 30 to 39 years. Bulk PBMC replicates and cell subsets were isolated from blood drawn at multiple timepoints before and after both primary and secondary immunization. What the authors observed across the whole study: A small fraction of clonotypes appeared in both the CD4 and CD8 compartments, likely as a result of convergent recombination. Most clones expanded after primary vaccination (approximately 97% of CD4 and 88% of CD8) were re-detected after the booster, suggesting that broad memory maintenance occurred. Computational filtering was needed because FACS-sorted repertoires could contain abundant contaminating clonotypes from the bulk population. Compared with the primary T-cell response, the secondary T-cell response was weaker but faster, peaking on day 5 rather than day 15. The study included only two donors, which limits how far the findings can be generalized.

Germline trimming: 5 bases from V, 2 bases from J; junction bases outside gene matches: 14. Reading the germline V gene gives CDR1 SGHRS and CDR2 YFSETQ. Its CDR3 holds 18 amino acids, cysteine through phenylalanine. Solely the CDR3 DNA is kept, with 54 bases framed from the first base. Synthesis of TCR cDNA relied on 5'RACE template switching, a step that introduced a universal primer site along with unique molecular identifiers. Priming of cDNA synthesis was performed from both the TCR alpha and TCR beta constant segments. Library amplification involved two PCR steps, and the second step added sample barcodes and sequencing adapters. Libraries were sequenced on Illumina HiSeq 2500 (2x100 bp) or NovaSeq (2x150 bp). The authors' analysis ran thus. Reads were demultiplexed and collapsed into UMI consensus sequences with MIGEC, and V(D)J alignment was performed with MiXCR. Vaccine-responding clonotypes were defined with edgeR using replicate PBMC samples, requiring FDR below 0.01 and a log2 fold change above 5 up to day 15. Each bulk clonotype was labeled CD4 or CD8 based on which sequenced repertoire, CD4 or CD8, contained the clonotype at higher abundance. TCRdb redid the processing of the public reads, applying fastp at Q25 and MiXCR, and retained in-frame beta chains. Entries that share a CDR3 protein sequence are merged under the most common genes and DNA. None of the V and J calls come from the authors' own analysis; TCRdb made them. The sample includes under 150,000 distinct CDR3 sequences, with about 7.7% observed a single time. The ten largest clones take up about 0.73% of the sample.

This specimen's treatment or condition label, interpreted: live attenuated yellow fever vaccine strain. PBMCs were isolated from peripheral blood using a standard Ficoll-Paque protocol. CD4 and CD8 T-cell fractions were isolated with Dynabeads CD4 and CD8 positive selection kits. RNA was extracted with TriZol from bulk PBMCs, CD4 and CD8 fractions, and dextramer-positive and dextramer-negative fractions. Sequencing was performed on CD4+ T cells sorted from PBMCs, taken 5 days after the yellow fever booster vaccination. The TCR originated in a man aged 25-40 years who received the YFV17D yellow fever vaccine. Recombination linked TRBV5-1 to TRBJ2-3, with 10 bases aligning to TRBD2. The DNA is as follows: TGCGCCAGCAGAGCCCTATTTACTAGCGGGGTGAACACAGATACGCAGTATTTT. Its protein product is CASRALFTSGVNTDTQYF.